Listed below are T cell receptor beta chains from one sample, sequenced in a study of Ad26.COV2.S vaccination and SARS-CoV-2 variants. The repertoire was sequenced with immunoSEQ multiplex PCR; TCRdb's copy has only in-frame clones and lacks some. Here the sample spans 250,000 to 300,000 clones, 70% to 90% being singletons. Material: peripheral blood, obtained in a trial of Ad26.COV2.S vaccine versus placebo. Receptors originate from a person between 18 and 65 years old who received the Ad26.COV2.S COVID-19 vaccine or a placebo. CDR3s include the opening cysteine and the closing phenylalanine or tryptophan. Each record gives: CDR3 length, clone size, D gene, V gene, J gene, CDR3 protein, CDR3 DNA. The D gene is left open where the match is weak. Only some rows state a clone size, as once, few, many or a class for expanded clones.

>17|.|.|TRBV12-5|TRBJ1-1
CASGLGPTGAGVTEAFF
TGTGCTAGTGGTTTGGGCCCAACCGGGGCAGGGGTGACTGAAGCTTTCTTT
>16|.|.|TRBV12-5|TRBJ1-1
CASGLGTSGGSTEAFF
TGTGCTAGTGGTTTGGGGACTAGCGGGGGGTCCACTGAAGCTTTCTTT
>13|few|.|TRBV4-1|TRBJ1-2
CASSQDPLGGYTF
TGCGCCAGCAGTCAAGACCCTCTGGGTGGCTACACCTTC
>18|.|.|TRBV19|TRBJ1-2
CASSKRGGLSAKNYGYTF
TGTGCCAGTAGTAAAAGGGGAGGACTTTCAGCAAAGAACTATGGCTACACCTTC
>14|.|.|TRBV4-1|TRBJ1-1
CASSHDGADTEAFF
TGCGCCAGCAGCCATGACGGTGCGGACACTGAAGCTTTCTTT
>16|once|TRBD2|TRBV5-1|TRBJ2-7
CASSAYIAGGPYEQYF
TGCGCCAGCAGCGCATATATAGCGGGAGGGCCCTACGAGCAGTACTTC
>16|.|.|TRBV7-8|TRBJ1-1
CASSLGGAGMNTEAFF
TGTGCCAGCAGCTTAGGAGGGGCCGGAATGAACACTGAAGCTTTCTTT
>12|.|.|TRBV5-1|TRBJ1-2
CASSLSESGYTF
TGCGCCAGCAGCTTAAGTGAATCCGGCTACACCTTC
>12|.|.|TRBV30|TRBJ1-2
CAWSGGAYGYTF
TGTGCCTGGAGTGGGGGGGCGTATGGCTACACCTTC
>15|.|.|TRBV6-1|TRBJ1-2
CASSEVGSPNYGYTF
TGTGCCAGCAGTGAAGTGGGGTCCCCTAACTATGGCTACACCTTC
>16|.|.|TRBV12-5|TRBJ1-5
CASGLVRGLAGQPQHF
TGTGCTAGTGGTTTGGTACGAGGTCTTGCGGGTCAGCCCCAGCATTTT
>15|.|TRBD1|TRBV27|TRBJ2-3
CASSFPGQGTDTQYF
TGTGCCAGCAGTTTCCCCGGACAGGGGACAGATACGCAGTATTTT
>12|.|.|TRBV18|TRBJ2-5
CASSPLGVPQYF
TGTGCCAGCTCACCACTAGGAGTGCCCCAGTACTTC
>15|.|.|TRBV14|TRBJ2-5
CASSQDRTVQETQYF
TGTGCCAGCAGCCAAGATCGAACAGTTCAAGAGACCCAGTACTTC
>15|.|.|TRBV5-1|TRBJ1-4
CASSWGRQSNEKLFF
TGCGCCAGCAGCTGGGGGAGACAGTCTAATGAAAAACTGTTTTTT
>15|.|TRBD1|TRBV10-3|TRBJ2-3
CAISADRGITDTQYF
TGTGCCATCAGTGCGGACAGGGGAATCACAGATACGCAGTATTTT
>13|.|.|TRBV12-5|TRBJ1-1
CASGSGPGTEAFF
TGTGCTAGTGGCTCGGGGCCCGGGACCGAAGCTTTCTTT
>12|.|.|TRBV12-3/TRBV12-4|TRBJ2-3
CASSLGQYTQYF
TGTGCCAGCAGTCTCGGACAGTATACGCAGTATTTT
>15|.|TRBD1|TRBV19|TRBJ2-3
CASSIQGALTDTQYF
TGTGCCAGTAGTATTCAGGGGGCGCTGACAGATACGCAGTATTTT
>15|.|.|TRBV7-2|TRBJ1-2
CASSYRAGNRGGYTF
TGTGCCAGCAGCTACAGGGCAGGGAATCGAGGAGGCTACACCTTC
>18|.|TRBD2|TRBV27|TRBJ2-7
CASSVRGSGGHYSYEQYF
TGTGCCAGCAGTGTCCGGGGTAGCGGGGGGCATTACTCCTACGAGCAGTACTTC
>16|.|TRBD2|TRBV15|TRBJ2-1
CATSRRTSGSYNEQFF
TGTGCCACCAGCAGAAGGACTAGTGGGAGCTACAATGAGCAGTTCTTC
>14|.|TRBD1|TRBV28|TRBJ2-7
CASSDRDRYHEQYF
TGTGCCAGCAGCGACCGGGACAGGTACCACGAGCAGTACTTC
>13|once|.|TRBV5-8|TRBJ2-5
CASSLTSVETQYF
TGTGCCAGCAGCCTAACTAGTGTCGAGACCCAGTACTTC
>15|few|.|TRBV21-1|TRBJ1-5
CASIPGTGFNQPQHF
TGTGCCAGCATACCCGGGACAGGGTTCAATCAGCCCCAGCATTTT
>14|.|.|TRBV3-1/TRBV3-2|TRBJ1-2
CASSHRQVLNGYTF
TGTGCCAGCAGCCATAGACAGGTTCTTAATGGCTACACCTTC
>13|.|.|TRBV30|TRBJ1-4
CAWRAGADEKLFF
TGTGCCTGGAGGGCGGGAGCGGATGAAAAACTGTTTTTT
>11|.|.|TRBV10-3|TRBJ2-7
CAIGQNYEQYF
TGTGCCATCGGTCAAAACTACGAGCAGTACTTC
>13|.|.|TRBV5-1|TRBJ2-7
CASSGGTPYEQYF
TGCGCCAGCAGCGGGGGGACTCCCTACGAGCAGTACTTC
>13|.|.|TRBV30|TRBJ1-2
CACPDSSNYGYTF
TGTGCCTGCCCGGACAGCTCTAACTATGGCTACACCTTC
>14|.|TRBD1|TRBV29-1|TRBJ2-7
CSVRTGISSYEQYF
TGCAGCGTCCGGACAGGGATTAGCTCCTACGAGCAGTACTTC
>14|.|TRBD1|TRBV10-1|TRBJ2-2
CATRGQGFTGELFF
TGCGCCACCAGGGGACAGGGTTTCACCGGGGAGCTGTTTTTT
>13|.|.|TRBV20-1|TRBJ1-1
CSASGVVRSEAFF
TGCAGTGCTAGTGGTGTCGTGCGTAGTGAAGCTTTCTTT
>15|.|TRBD1|TRBV4-1|TRBJ2-7
CASSHPGQGSYEQYF
TGCGCCAGCAGCCACCCGGGACAGGGCTCCTACGAGCAGTACTTC
>15|.|.|TRBV5-4|TRBJ2-1
CASSSEPSSYNEQFF
TGTGCCAGCAGCTCGGAACCTAGCTCCTACAATGAGCAGTTCTTC